This paragraph reports one T cell receptor (beta chain). No antigen is known for it. No clone much larger than this one lies a single base away; base qualities are absent. Counted from cysteine to phenylalanine, this CDR3 has 15 amino acids. The CDR3 DNA has 45 bases and is translated from base 1. From a lookup of the germline V gene, CDR1 and CDR2 are MNHEY and SVGAGI. The junction shows trimming of 4 bases on V and 8 bases on J, and the gene matches do not reach 9 bases of it. These data originate in a study of blood T cell repertoires in COVID-19 (dated by TCRdb to about 2020). The study in broad terms: The collaborator samples originated in the United States, Italy and Spain and spanned the acute and convalescent phases of COVID-19. The material from the prospective study consisted of cDNA or gDNA derived from T cells, B-cell-depleted T cells, or PBMCs. The dataset comprised deeply sampled blood TCRbeta repertoires from subjects exposed to, actively infected with, or recovered from COVID-19. The repertoires were released in a freely available public database intended as a resource for research on the immune response to SARS-CoV-2. The samples were drawn from the first 160 participants of the ongoing ImmuneRACE study and from roughly 1,300 subjects provided by 6 global collaborators. Sample metadata almost always included a de-identified subject ID, COVID-19 status, age in years and sex. Where available, HLA class I and class II types were taken from metadata supplied by the sample provider and were not determined by assay-based typing.

Whole blood was collected in K2EDTA tubes by collaborating institutions according to the institutions' own protocols. For TCRbeta analysis, collaborators shipped samples as frozen whole blood, isolated PBMCs, or DNA extracted from either of those sample types. TCRbeta CDR3 regions were amplified from genomic DNA using the immunoSEQ Assay, a bias-controlled multiplex PCR. The paper's processing steps were these. The number of nucleated cells in each sample was estimated from the amplification of reference gene primers within the assay. To quantify the absolute abundance of each unique TCRbeta CDR3 rearrangement, sequence reads were collapsed and filtered. For each sample, productive Simpson clonality was calculated by taking the square root of Simpson's diversity index across productive rearrangements. TCRdb re-hosts the immuneACCESS table, in-frame sequences only. Its copies lack some clones; in the studies checked, an unresolved V gene accounts for under half of them, and the cause for the rest is not known. The DNA gave D and trimming, while V, J and clone size come from that table. The sample data list 120,000 or so clones, and 75% to 90% of these were observed just once. The top ten hold approximately 27% of the sample.

Points the paper makes about the study in general: How much clinical and demographic metadata was included differed by source and by participant, and the metadata was provided uncurated.

Material: peripheral blood. The TCR was taken from a man in his 70s with active or convalescent COVID-19. The chain is made from TRBV6-5 and TRBJ1-4; TRBD1 fits 8 bases in the junction. The DNA sequence follows: TGTGCCAGCAGTTCCTTCGGGACAGGAGGGGAAAAACTGTTTTTT. The translation is CASSSFGTGGEKLFF.